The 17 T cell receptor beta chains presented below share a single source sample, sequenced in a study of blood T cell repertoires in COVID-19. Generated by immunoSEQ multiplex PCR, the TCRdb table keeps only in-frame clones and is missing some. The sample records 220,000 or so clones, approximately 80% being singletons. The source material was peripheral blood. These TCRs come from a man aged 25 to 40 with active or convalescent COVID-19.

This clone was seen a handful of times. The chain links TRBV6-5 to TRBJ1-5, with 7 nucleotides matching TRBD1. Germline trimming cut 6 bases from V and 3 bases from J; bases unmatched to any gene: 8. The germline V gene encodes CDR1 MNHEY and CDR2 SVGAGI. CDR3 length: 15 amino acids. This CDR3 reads CASRRQGGNNQPQHF. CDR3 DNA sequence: TGTGCCAGCAGAAGACAGGGTGGGAACAATCAGCCCCAGCATTTT.

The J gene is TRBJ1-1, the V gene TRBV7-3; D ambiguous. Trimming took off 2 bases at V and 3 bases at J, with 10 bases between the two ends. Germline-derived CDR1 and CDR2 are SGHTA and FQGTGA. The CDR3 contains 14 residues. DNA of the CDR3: TGTGCCAGCAGCTTACACGCCGGGGACACTGAAGCTTTCTTT. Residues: CASSLHAGDTEAFF.

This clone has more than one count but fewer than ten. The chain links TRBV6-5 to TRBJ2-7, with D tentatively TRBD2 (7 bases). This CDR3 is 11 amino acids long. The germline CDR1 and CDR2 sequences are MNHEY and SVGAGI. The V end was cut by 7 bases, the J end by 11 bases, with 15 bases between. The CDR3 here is CASKGGREEYF. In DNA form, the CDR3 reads TGTGCCAGCAAGGGGGGGAGGGAGGAGTACTTC.

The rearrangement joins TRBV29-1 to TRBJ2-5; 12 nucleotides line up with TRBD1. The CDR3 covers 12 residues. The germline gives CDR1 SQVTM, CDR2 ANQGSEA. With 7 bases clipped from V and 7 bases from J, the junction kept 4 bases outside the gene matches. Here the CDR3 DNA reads TGCAGCGCCGAGGGACAGGGGGCGACCCAGTACTTC. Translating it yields CSAEGQGATQYF.

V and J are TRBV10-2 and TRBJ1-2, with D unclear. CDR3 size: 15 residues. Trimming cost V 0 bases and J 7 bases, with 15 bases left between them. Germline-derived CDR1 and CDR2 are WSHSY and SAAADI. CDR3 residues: CASSESSLSLGGYTF. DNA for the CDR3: TGCGCCAGCAGTGAGTCCTCCTTATCCCTCGGTGGCTACACCTTC.

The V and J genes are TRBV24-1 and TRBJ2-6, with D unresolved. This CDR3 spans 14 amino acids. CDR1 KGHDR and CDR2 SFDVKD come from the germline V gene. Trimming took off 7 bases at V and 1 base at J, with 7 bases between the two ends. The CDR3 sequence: CATSPRSGANVLTF. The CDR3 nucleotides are TGTGCCACCAGCCCCAGGTCTGGGGCCAACGTCCTGACTTTC.

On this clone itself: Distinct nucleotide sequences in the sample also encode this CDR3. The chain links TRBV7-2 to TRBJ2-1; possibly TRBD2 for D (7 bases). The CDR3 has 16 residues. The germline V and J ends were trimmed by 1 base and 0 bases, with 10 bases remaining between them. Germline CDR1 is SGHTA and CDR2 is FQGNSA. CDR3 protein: CASSLGGGPSYNEQFF. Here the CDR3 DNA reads TGTGCCAGCAGCTTAGGCGGGGGCCCCTCCTACAATGAGCAGTTCTTC.

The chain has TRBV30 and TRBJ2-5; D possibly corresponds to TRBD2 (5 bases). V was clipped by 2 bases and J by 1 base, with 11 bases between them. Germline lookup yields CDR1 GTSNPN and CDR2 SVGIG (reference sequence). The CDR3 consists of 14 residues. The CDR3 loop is CAWSRPGIQETQYF. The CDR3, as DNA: TGTGCCTGGAGTCGACCGGGAATCCAAGAGACCCAGTACTTC.

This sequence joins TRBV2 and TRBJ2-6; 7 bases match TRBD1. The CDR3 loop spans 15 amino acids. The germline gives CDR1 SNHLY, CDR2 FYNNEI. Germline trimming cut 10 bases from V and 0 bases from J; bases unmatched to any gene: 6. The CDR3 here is CATGDSLSGANVLTF. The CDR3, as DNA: TGTGCCACCGGGGACAGCCTCTCTGGGGCCAACGTCCTGACTTTC.

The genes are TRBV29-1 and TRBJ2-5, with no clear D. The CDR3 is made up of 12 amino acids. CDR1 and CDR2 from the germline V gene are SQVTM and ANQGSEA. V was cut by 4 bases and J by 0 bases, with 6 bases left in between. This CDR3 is CSVVMYQETQYF. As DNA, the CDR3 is TGCAGCGTTGTCATGTACCAAGAGACCCAGTACTTC. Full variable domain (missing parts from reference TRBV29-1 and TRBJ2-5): SAVISQKPSRDICQRGTSLTIQCQVDSQVTMMFWYRQQPGQSLTLIATANQGSEATYESGFVIDKFPISRPNLTFSTLTVSNMSPEDSSIYLCSVVMYQETQYFGPGTRLLVL.

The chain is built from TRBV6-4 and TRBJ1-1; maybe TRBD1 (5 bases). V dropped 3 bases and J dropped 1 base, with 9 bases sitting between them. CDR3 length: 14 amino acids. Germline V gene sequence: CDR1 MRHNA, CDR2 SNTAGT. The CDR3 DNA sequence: TGTGCCAGCAGTGAGTCAGGGCCGAACACTGAAGCTTTCTTT. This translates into CASSESGPNTEAFF.

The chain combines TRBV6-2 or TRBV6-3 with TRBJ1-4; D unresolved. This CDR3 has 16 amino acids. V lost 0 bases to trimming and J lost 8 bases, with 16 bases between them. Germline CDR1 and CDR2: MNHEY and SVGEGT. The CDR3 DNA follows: TGTGCCAGCAGTTACTCGATCACAGCTACCGTCGAAAAACTGTTTTTT. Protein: CASSYSITATVEKLFF.

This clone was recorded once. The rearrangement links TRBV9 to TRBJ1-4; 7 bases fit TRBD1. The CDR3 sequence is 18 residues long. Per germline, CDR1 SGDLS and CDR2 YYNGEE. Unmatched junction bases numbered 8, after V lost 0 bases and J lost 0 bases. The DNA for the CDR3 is TGTGCCAGCAGCGTAGGGGGACAGACTTTACCAACTAATGAAAAACTGTTTTTT. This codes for CASSVGGQTLPTNEKLFF.

CDR3 nucleotides: TGTGCCAGCAGTTTTGGGCCTCTAACAGATACGCAGTATTTT. As protein: CASSFGPLTDTQYF. The V gene is TRBV6-6, the J gene TRBJ2-3; D is unclear. V was shortened by 4 bases and J by 3 bases, with 11 bases between the two germline ends. The CDR3 extends over 14 amino acids. In germline, CDR1 is MNHNY, CDR2 SVGAGI (reference sequence).

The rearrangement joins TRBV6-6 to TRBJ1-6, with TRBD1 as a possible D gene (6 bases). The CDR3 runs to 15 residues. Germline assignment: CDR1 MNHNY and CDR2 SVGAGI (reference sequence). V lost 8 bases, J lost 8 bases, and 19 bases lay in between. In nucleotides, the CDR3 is TGTGCCAGCTCCCCACAGGGCCGAGGGGATTCACCCCTCCACTTT. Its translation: CASSPQGRGDSPLHF.

CDR3 sequence (DNA): TGTGCCAGCAAGATAACAGGGCGGGGGTCCTACGAGCAGTACTTC. Its protein product is CASKITGRGSYEQYF. The rearrangement links TRBV27 to TRBJ2-7; maybe TRBD2 (7 bases). The CDR3 totals 15 residues. Per germline, CDR1 MNHEY and CDR2 SMNVEV (reference sequence). With 7 bases removed from V and 1 base from J, the gap between germline ends came to 17 bases.

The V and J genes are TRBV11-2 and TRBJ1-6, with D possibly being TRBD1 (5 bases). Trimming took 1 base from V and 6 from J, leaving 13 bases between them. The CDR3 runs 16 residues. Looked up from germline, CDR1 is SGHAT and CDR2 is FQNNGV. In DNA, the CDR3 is TGTGCCAGCAGCTTAGGAGTCGCAGGGCTTAATTCACCCCTCCACTTT. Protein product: CASSLGVAGLNSPLHF.